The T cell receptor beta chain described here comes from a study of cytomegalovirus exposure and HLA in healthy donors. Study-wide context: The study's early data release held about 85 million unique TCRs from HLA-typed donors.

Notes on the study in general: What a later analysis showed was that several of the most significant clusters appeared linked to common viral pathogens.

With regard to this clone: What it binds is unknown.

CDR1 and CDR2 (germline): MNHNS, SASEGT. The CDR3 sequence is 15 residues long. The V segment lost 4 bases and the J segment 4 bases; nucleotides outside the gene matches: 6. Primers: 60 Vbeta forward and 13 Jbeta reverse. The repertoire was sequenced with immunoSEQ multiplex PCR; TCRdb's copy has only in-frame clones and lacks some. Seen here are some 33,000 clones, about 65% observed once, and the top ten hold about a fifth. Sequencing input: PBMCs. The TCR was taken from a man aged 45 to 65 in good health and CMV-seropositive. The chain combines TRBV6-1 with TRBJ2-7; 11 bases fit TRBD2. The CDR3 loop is CASSGASGGPYEQYF. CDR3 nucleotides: TGTGCCAGCAGTGGGGCTAGCGGGGGGCCGTACGAGCAGTACTTC.